This TCR beta chain was sequenced during a study of blood T cells in healthy people across ages. This clonotype has more than one count but fewer than ten. Its matching antigen is unknown. The use of a sample-barcoded 5' primer and a J-beta primer mix characterized a second PCR of about 7 to 12 cycles. Using its own MiXCR run on the 5' RACE reads, TCRdb lists one record per CDR3 protein. The profile covers about 1.8 million distinct CDR3 sequences, with 49% appearing a single time and 2.1% taken by the ten largest. Study observations and caveats: Naive T cell percentage showed a strong correlation with the diversity of TCR beta. In the absence of known donor CMV status, changes in expanded clonotypes were possibly confounded. The unsorted PBMCs prevented any conclusive comparison of naive versus antigen-experienced cells. Age showed a roughly linear inverse relationship with TCR beta diversity per million T cells.

Germline values: CDR1 MNHEY, CDR2 SVGEGT. V was pared by 8 bases and J by 2 bases, with 11 bases between. The CDR3 extends over 13 amino acids. The sequence came from a woman in her forties in good health. Specimen: blood. The rearrangement links TRBV6-2 or TRBV6-3 to TRBJ2-3, with D perhaps matching TRBD1 (5 bases). CDR3 in DNA: TGTGCCAGCGCGTCGGACAACACAGATACGCAGTATTTT. It codes for CASASDNTDTQYF.